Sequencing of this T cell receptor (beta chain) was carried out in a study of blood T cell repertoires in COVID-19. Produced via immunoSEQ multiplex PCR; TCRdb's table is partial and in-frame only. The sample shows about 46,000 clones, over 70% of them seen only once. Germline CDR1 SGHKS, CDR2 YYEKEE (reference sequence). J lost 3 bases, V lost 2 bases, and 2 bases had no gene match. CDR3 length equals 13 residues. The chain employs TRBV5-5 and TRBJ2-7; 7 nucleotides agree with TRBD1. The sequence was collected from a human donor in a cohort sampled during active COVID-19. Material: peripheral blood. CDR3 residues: CASSFPGGYEQYF. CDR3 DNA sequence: TGTGCCAGCAGCTTCCCAGGGGGCTACGAGCAGTACTTC.